This T cell receptor (beta chain) was obtained from a study of identifying expanded T cells in peripheral blood. Study observations and caveats: Differentially abundant clones: roughly 1.2 between replicates, roughly 16 at two to three weeks, approximately 19 at four. Clone count variance between approximately two-week samples rose with total template count.

Collection occurred without any documented infections or immune events in donors. As concerns this clone: What it binds is not known.

Data came from immunoSEQ multiplex PCR; TCRdb stores just in-frame clones and leaves some out. The table shows 90,000 or so clones, with approximately 90% occurring only once. Material for sequencing was blood. The TCR comes from a person aged 18 to 75 in good health.

In nucleotides, the CDR3 is TGTGCCTCCGATACGGGGGCCAGCTACACCTTC. As protein: CASDTGASYTF. The chain employs TRBV30 and TRBJ1-2, with D possibly matching TRBD1 (6 bases). V lost 7 bases and J lost 9, with 15 bases in between. The germline gives CDR1 GTSNPN, CDR2 SVGIG (reference sequence). The CDR3 is 11 residues long. The full variable domain, its missing parts supplied by reference TRBV30 and TRBJ1-2, is SQTIHQWPATLVQPVGSPLSLECTVEGTSNPNLYWYRQAAGRGLQLLFYSVGIGQISSEVPQNLSASRPQDRQFILSSKKLLLSDSGFYLCASDTGASYTFGSGTRLTVV.